These 3 T cell receptor beta chains share one sample of origin, sequenced in a study of cytomegalovirus exposure and HLA in healthy donors. PCR was performed using 60 Vbeta and 13 Jbeta primers. Sequencing was performed with immunoSEQ multiplex PCR; in TCRdb, only in-frame clones are kept and a portion is missing. This sample has 200,000 to 250,000 clones, with 70% to 85% found just once. Material: PBMCs. The receptors come from a woman in her thirties or forties in good health and CMV-seronegative.

The rearrangement joins TRBV7-8 to TRBJ1-6; TRBD1 aligns across 8 bases. The J segment lost 5 bases and the V segment lost 3 bases, leaving 6 bases of the junction unmatched. This CDR3 has 16 residues. Germline loops: CDR1 SGHVS, CDR2 FQNEAQ. The DNA for the CDR3 is TGTGCCAGCAGCTTCCTAGACAGGGGCGATAATTCACCCCTCCACTTT. It codes for CASSFLDRGDNSPLHF.

This clone was found once. The V and J genes are TRBV30 and TRBJ1-5, with 11 bases identical to TRBD1. The ends lost 0 bases at V and 7 bases at J; junction bases unmatched: 5. Germline V gene lookup returns CDR1 GTSNPN and CDR2 SVGIG (reference sequence). This CDR3 has 15 amino acids. Here the CDR3 reads CAWSVGTGGYQPQHF. The DNA of the CDR3 is TGTGCCTGGAGTGTAGGGACAGGGGGTTACCAGCCCCAGCATTTT.

The chain uses TRBV5-1 and TRBJ2-5; TRBD2 might be the D (5 bases). V lost 5 bases and J lost 3, with 14 bases in between. This CDR3 has 14 residues. Germline CDR1 and CDR2: SGHRS and YFSETQ. CDR3 sequence (DNA): TGCGCCAGCAGACGAAGCGGTGGGGAAGAGACCCAGTACTTC. Translated, it gives CASRRSGGEETQYF.